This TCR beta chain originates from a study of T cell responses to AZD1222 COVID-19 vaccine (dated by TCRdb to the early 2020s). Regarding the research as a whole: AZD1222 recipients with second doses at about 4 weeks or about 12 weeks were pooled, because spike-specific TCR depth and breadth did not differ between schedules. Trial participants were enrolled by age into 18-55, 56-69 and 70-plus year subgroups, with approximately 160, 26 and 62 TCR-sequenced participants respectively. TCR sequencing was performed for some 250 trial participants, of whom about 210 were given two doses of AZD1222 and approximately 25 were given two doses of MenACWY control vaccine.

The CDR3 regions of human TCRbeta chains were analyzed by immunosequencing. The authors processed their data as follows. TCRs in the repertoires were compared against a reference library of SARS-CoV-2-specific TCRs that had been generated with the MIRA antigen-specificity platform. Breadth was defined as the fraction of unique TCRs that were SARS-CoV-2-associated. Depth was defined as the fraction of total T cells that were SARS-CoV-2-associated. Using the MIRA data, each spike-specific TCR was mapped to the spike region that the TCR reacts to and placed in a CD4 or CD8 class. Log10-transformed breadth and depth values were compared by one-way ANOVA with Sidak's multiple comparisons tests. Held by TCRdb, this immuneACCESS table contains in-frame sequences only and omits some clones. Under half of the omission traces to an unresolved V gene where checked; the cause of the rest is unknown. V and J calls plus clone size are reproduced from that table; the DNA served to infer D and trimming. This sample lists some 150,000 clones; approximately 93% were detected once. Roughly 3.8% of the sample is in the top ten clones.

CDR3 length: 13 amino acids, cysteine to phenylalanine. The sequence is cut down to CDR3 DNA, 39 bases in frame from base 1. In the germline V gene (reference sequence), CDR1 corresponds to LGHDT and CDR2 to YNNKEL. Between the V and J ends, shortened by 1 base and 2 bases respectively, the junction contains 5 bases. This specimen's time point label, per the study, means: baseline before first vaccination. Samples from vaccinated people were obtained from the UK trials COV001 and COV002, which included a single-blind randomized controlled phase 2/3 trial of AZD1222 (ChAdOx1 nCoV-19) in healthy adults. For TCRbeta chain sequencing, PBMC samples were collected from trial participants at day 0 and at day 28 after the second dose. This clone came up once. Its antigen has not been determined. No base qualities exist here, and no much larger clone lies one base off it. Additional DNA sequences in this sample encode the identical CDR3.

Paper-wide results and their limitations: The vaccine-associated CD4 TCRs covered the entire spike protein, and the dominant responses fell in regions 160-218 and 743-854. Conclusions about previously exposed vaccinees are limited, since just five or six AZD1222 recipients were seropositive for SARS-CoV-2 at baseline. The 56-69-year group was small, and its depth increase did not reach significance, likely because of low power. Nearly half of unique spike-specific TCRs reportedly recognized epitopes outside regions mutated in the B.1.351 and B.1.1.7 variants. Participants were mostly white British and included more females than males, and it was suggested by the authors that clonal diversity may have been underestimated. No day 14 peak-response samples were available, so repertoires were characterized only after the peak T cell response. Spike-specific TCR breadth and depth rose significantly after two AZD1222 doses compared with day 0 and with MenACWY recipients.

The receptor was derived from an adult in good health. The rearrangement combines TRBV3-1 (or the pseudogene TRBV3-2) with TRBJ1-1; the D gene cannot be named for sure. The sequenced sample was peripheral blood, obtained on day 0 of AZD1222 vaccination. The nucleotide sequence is TGTGCCAGCAGCCAAGGCACCAACACTGAAGCTTTCTTT. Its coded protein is CASSQGTNTEAFF.